This TCR beta chain originates from a study of blood T cell repertoires in COVID-19. Per the original data handling: Estimation of nucleated cell counts was performed using reference gene primer amplification. Clones were read by immunoSEQ multiplex PCR, and TCRdb kept only the in-frame ones, dropping some. Clonal size and the V and J genes are those of that table, whereas D and trimming came from the DNA. The sample lists 81,000 or so clones, 86% occurring once. The V end was cut by 3 bases, the J end by 4 bases, with 13 bases between. Germline V gene sequence: CDR1 LGHNA, CDR2 YNFKEQ. This CDR3 is built from 14 residues.

The TCR sequence derives from a man aged 45 to 65 with active COVID-19. The sample was peripheral blood. V is TRBV4-2 and J is TRBJ2-7, with D possibly being TRBD1 (6 bases). The CDR3: CASSQGHTGYEQYF. The CDR3 nucleotides are TGTGCCAGCAGCCAGGGACATACGGGTTACGAGCAGTACTTC.